This T cell receptor beta chain was obtained from a study of OX40 agonist ivuxolimab in advanced cancers. Looking at the study overall: Intravenous ivuxolimab was administered to patients every 2 weeks at 0.01 to 10 mg/kg. Those enrolled were 82.7% male, with a mean age of roughly 62 years and ages from 23 to 79. Three individuals attained partial responses, comprising one hepatocellular carcinoma case and two cutaneous melanoma cases.

Patients with autoimmune history or systemic immunosuppression were excluded. The CDR3 totals 18 residues. Germline CDR1 and CDR2: MNHEY and SMNVEV (reference sequence). Trimming removed 4 bases from V and 5 bases from J; junction bases left unmatched: 14. Method: immunoSEQ multiplex PCR; TCRdb's copy keeps in-frame clones and lacks some. The sample has roughly 70,000 clones; roughly 89% are singletons. Sample: CD4+ or CD8+ T cells sorted from blood, taken in a trial of the OX40 agonist ivuxolimab. The chain recombines TRBV27 with TRBJ1-5, with 10 bases fitting TRBD1. The clonotype originates from an adult with an advanced solid tumor such as melanoma, head and neck, liver or kidney cancer. Written as DNA, the CDR3 is TGTGCCAGCAGTTCTCGGACAGGGGGTATGCCGGGGGATCAGCCCCAGCATTTT. It specifies CASSSRTGGMPGDQPQHF.